This entry lists 16 T cell receptor beta chains sequenced from one sample in a study of blood T cells in healthy people across ages. For the second PCR, which ran for roughly 6 to 12 cycles, a sample-barcoded 5' primer and a J-beta primer mix were used. TCRdb re-called the 5' RACE reads through MiXCR, storing one row per CDR3 protein. The data hold hundreds of thousands of distinct CDR3 sequences, with nearly 60% observed a single time. Sequencing was done on a sample of blood. These receptors came from a man aged 30 to 39 in good health.

The J gene is TRBJ2-4, the V gene TRBV5-1, with 12 bases matching TRBD2. The J call could be wrong; TRBJ2-5 is a better fit for the DNA end. This CDR3 is built from 20 residues. Germline CDR1 is SGHRS and CDR2 is YFSETQ. Here the CDR3 reads CASSSDRTSGTLFAQETQYF. The CDR3 nucleotides are TGCGCCAGCAGCTCCGATAGGACTAGCGGGACCTTATTTGCCCAAGAGACCCAGTACTTC.

The chain employs TRBV4-1 and TRBJ2-5, with 12 bases fitting TRBD2. CDR1 and CDR2 from the germline V gene are MGHRA and YSYEKL. V shed 3 bases and J 2 bases; nucleotides not matched to a gene: 10. CDR3 size: 18 residues. CDR3 in amino acids: CASSHPSGGANQQETQYF. Written as DNA, the CDR3 is TGCGCCAGCAGCCACCCTAGCGGGGGGGCTAATCAACAAGAGACCCAGTACTTC.

In this sample, this clonotype turned up a few times. This rearrangement joins TRBV4-1 to TRBJ1-2; D unclear. V lost 4 bases to trimming and J lost 8 bases, with 14 bases between them. Germline CDR1 reads MGHRA; CDR2 reads YSYEKL. This CDR3 has 13 residues. In nucleotides, the CDR3 is TGCGCCAGCAGCCCAGGCGTGTCGAGGGGCTACACCTTC. It specifies CASSPGVSRGYTF.

Comment on this clonotype: An end of the junction does not agree with germline; a read error may underlie this. The chain recombines TRBV7-9 with TRBJ1-4; D not resolved. CDR1 is SEHNR, CDR2 FQNEAQ, per germline (reference sequence). The CDR3 runs 16 residues. CDR3: CASSLDRTDINGKLFF. The CDR3 DNA sequence: TGTGCCAGCAGCTTAGATCGAACAGATATTAATGGAAAACTGTTTTTT. Full variable domain (rest looked up from reference TRBV7-9 and TRBJ1-4): DTGVSQNPRHKITKRGQNVTFRCDPISEHNRLYWYRQTLGQGPEFLTYFQNEAQLEKSRLLSDRFSAERPKGSFSTLEIQRTEQGDSAMYLCASSLDRTDINGKLFFGSGTQLSVL.

Only one count was recorded for this clonotype. This chain connects TRBV6-5 to TRBJ2-4; D possibly corresponds to TRBD2 (5 bases). The CDR3 is 13 residues long. From germline, CDR1 is MNHEY and CDR2 SVGAGI. The germline V and J ends were trimmed by 7 bases and 4 bases, with 11 bases remaining between them. The CDR3 loop reads CASMEANKNIQYF. CDR3 DNA sequence: TGTGCCAGCATGGAGGCGAATAAAAACATTCAGTACTTC.

The V call is TRBV28, the J call TRBJ1-1; D not certain. The germline V gene encodes CDR1 MDHEN and CDR2 SYDVKM. The CDR3 is 13 amino acids. Trimming took 3 bases from V and 2 from J, leaving 7 bases between them. This chain's CDR3 is CASSFRANTEAFF. The CDR3 coding sequence is TGTGCCAGCAGTTTTCGAGCTAACACTGAAGCTTTCTTT.

This chain uses TRBV6-6 with TRBJ2-3; maybe TRBD1 (5 bases). The CDR3 consists of 14 residues. The V gene lost 6 bases and the J gene lost 4 bases, with 14 bases spanning the gap. CDR1 and CDR2 from the germline V gene are MNHNY and SVGAGI (reference sequence). The CDR3 here is CASRVQWGADTQYF. CDR3 in DNA: TGTGCCAGCAGGGTCCAATGGGGCGCAGATACGCAGTATTTT.

The CDR3 sequence: CASSYQTGVGGYTF. CDR3 coding DNA: TGTGCCAGCAGTTACCAGACAGGGGTTGGTGGCTACACCTTC. The chain couples TRBV6-5 to TRBJ1-2; the match to TRBD1 covers 8 bases. V lost 2 bases, J lost 7 bases, and 6 bases stayed unmatched. There are 14 residues in the CDR3. CDR1 is MNHEY and CDR2 is SVGAGI in the germline V gene.

The chain is built from TRBV5-1 and TRBJ2-1; no firm D call. Germline CDR1 and CDR2: SGHRS and YFSETQ. V gave up 0 bases and J gave up 12 bases, with 10 bases separating them. The length of the CDR3 is 12 residues. The CDR3 nucleotides are TGCGCCAGCAGCTTGGACCACGGACCGCAGTTCTTC. Protein product: CASSLDHGPQFF.

The chain uses TRBV20-1 and TRBJ2-1, with 7 bases matching TRBD2. CDR1 and CDR2 from the germline V gene are DFQATT and SNEGSKA (reference sequence). The CDR3 is 16 residues long. Trimming removed 0 bases from V and 3 bases from J; junction bases left unmatched: 8. The CDR3 DNA is TGCAGTGCTAGAGATCACCGAGCGGGGAACTACAATGAGCAGTTCTTC. Encoded protein: CSARDHRAGNYNEQFF.

This clonotype was seen a handful of times. The V and J genes are TRBV28 and TRBJ1-2, with D unclear. The V end lost 2 bases, the J end lost 0 bases, and 7 bases lay between the germline ends. Germline loops: CDR1 MDHEN, CDR2 SYDVKM. The CDR3 covers 14 residues. For the CDR3, the DNA is TGTGCCAGCAGTTTAGCCTCGCCTAACTATGGCTACACCTTC. Its translation: CASSLASPNYGYTF.

The J gene is TRBJ2-7, the V gene TRBV28, with D possibly TRBD2 on 6 matching bases. Deletions cut 3 bases from V and 4 bases from J, with 16 bases between. The CDR3 runs to 15 residues. Germline CDR1 and CDR2: MDHEN and SYDVKM. The CDR3 sequence: CASSFAGRGGYEQYF. The CDR3 bases are TGTGCCAGCAGTTTCGCGGGGCGGGGAGGTTACGAGCAGTACTTC.

The chain is built from TRBV11-2 and TRBJ2-5, with no clear D. This CDR3 has 14 amino acids. CDR1 is SGHAT and CDR2 is FQNNGV in the germline V gene. Deletions cut 1 base from V and 2 bases from J, with 8 bases between. CDR3 in amino acids: CASSLVERQETQYF. CDR3 DNA: TGTGCCAGCAGCTTAGTTGAACGACAAGAGACCCAGTACTTC.

The DNA for the CDR3 is TGTGCCAGCAGCCAAGATCGGCACCCGTCCCTGAATCAGCCCCAGCATTTT. It specifies CASSQDRHPSLNQPQHF. J is TRBJ1-5 and V is TRBV4-2; D not certain. The germline V gene has CDR1 LGHNA and CDR2 YNFKEQ. CDR3 length: 17 amino acids. Deletions cut 0 bases from V and 4 bases from J, with 16 bases between.

The chain carries TRBV24-1 and TRBJ2-3; 7 bases line up with TRBD1. CDR3 size: 15 residues. Losses at the gene ends were 6 bases for V and 2 bases for J; bases not matched to a gene: 7. Germline V gives CDR1 KGHDR, CDR2 SFDVKD. The CDR3 reads CATSLGRGITDTQYF. As DNA, the CDR3 is TGTGCCACCAGTTTAGGCAGGGGGATCACAGATACGCAGTATTTT.

The chain uses TRBV27 and TRBJ2-1; 10 bases fit TRBD2. V lost 5 bases to trimming and J lost 14 bases; unmatched junction nucleotides: 3. Germline CDR1 MNHEY, CDR2 SMNVEV (reference sequence). This CDR3 is built from 11 residues. The CDR3 sequence: CASSLGLAEFF. In nucleotides, the CDR3 is TGTGCCAGCAGTCTCGGACTAGCGGAGTTCTTC.